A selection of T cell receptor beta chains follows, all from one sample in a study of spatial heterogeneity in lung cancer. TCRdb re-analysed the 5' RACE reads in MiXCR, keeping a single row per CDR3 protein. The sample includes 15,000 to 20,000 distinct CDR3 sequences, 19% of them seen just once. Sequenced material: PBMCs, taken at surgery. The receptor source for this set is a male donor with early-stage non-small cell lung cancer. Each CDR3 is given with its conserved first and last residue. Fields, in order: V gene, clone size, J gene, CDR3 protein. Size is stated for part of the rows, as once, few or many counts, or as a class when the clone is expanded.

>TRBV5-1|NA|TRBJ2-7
CASSLDLASYEQYF
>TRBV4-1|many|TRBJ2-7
CASSQDRASGSYEQYF
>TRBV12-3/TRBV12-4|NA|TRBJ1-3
CASSFLGTQGNSGNTIYF
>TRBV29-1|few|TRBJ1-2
CSVDGAGSKGYGYTF
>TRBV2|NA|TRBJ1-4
CASIGEGWEKLFF
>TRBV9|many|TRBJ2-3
CASSVLPEADTQYF
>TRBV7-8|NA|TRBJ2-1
CASSLVELGNNEQFF
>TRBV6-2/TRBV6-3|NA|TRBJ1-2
CASSHEESYGYTF
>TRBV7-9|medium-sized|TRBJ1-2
CASSEGKEGYTF
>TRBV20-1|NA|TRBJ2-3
CSARVEGTDTQYF
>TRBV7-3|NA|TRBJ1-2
CASSLNSQGASYTF
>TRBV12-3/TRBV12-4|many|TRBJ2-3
CASSDGWDRVDADTQYF
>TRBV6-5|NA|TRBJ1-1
CASSYSITGAMNTEAFF
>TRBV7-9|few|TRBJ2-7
CVSSPLTGDYEQYF
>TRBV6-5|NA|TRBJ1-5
CASSYLAGSNQPQHF
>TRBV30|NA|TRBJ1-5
CAWSGGYSNQPQHF
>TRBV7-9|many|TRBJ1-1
CASSPPLTEAFF
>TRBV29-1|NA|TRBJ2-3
CGVGGGGAEGDTQYF
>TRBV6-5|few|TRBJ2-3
CASSSRGGVSTDTQYF
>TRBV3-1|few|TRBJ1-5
CASGLLNQPQHF
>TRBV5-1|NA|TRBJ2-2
CASSLEERGNTGELFF
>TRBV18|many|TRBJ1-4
CASSPGAGLFF
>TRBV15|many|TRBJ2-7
CATSNPDRGSYEQYF
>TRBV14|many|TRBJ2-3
CASSQVLVGVFADTQYF
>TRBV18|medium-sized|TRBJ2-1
CASSQTGYNEQFF
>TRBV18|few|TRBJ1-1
CASSPTRGGEAFF
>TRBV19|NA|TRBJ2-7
CASSRKTPSYEQYF
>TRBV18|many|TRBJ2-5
CASSPPRPTETQYF
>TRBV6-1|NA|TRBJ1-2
CASLLDNNYGYTF
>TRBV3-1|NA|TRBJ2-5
CASSQFNGGPEAAQYF
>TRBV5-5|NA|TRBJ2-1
CASSFQGSSYNEQFF
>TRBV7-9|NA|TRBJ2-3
CASALGGPTDTQYF
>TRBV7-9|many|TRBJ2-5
CASSFSGITETQYF
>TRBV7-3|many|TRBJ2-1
CASSLAHLAPNEQFF
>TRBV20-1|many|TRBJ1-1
CSAARRADTEAFF
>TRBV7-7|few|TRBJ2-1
CASSFIGADNEQFF
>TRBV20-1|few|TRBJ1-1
CSASGRGWDTEAFF
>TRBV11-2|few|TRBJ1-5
CASSLGLGSHGNQPQHF
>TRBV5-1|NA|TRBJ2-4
CASWDRVKTKNIQYF
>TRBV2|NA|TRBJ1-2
CASSVESNNGYTF
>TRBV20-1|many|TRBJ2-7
CSAMGLAGADFSYEQYF
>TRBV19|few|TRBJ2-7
CASSIAGFNPSYEQYF
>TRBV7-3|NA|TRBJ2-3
CASSLRGVADTQYF
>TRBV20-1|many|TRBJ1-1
CSARGVSGDTEAFF
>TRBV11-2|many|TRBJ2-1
CASSASGSEQFF
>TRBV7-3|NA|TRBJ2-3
CASSPGLAPDTQYF
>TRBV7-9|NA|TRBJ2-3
CASSLLERYRTDTQYF
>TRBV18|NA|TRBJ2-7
CASSPGYEQYF
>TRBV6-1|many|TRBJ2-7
CATFSFSYEQYF
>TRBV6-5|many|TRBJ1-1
CASSYSISLGTEAFF
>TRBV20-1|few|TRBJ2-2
CSAAQQGSGELFF
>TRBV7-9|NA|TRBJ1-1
CASSGGGRKAEAFF
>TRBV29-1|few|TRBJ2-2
CSVTGITGELFF
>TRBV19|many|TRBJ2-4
CASSILGGEVNIQYF
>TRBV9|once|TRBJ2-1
CASSVGVEGGNEQSF
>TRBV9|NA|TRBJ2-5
CASSLTSGIQETQYF